This TCR beta chain was retrieved from a study of identifying expanded T cells in peripheral blood. Here immunoSEQ multiplex PCR was the method, and the copy in TCRdb shows in-frame clones only, minus some. Of about 110,000 clones detected, roughly 91% appear once; the ten largest clones hold 16%. This CDR3 contains 14 residues. V lost 3 bases and J lost 7; bases outside the gene matches: 3. Germline lookup yields CDR1 SGHVS and CDR2 FQNEAQ. Sequencing was done on a sample of blood. The rearrangement links TRBV7-8 to TRBJ2-7; TRBD2 aligns across 13 bases. This clonotype was sampled from a person aged 18 to 70 in good health. The CDR3 is CASSLTTSGGEQYF. In DNA, the CDR3 is TGTGCCAGCAGCTTGACGACTAGCGGGGGGGAGCAGTACTTC. The variable domain in full, completed from reference TRBV7-8 and TRBJ2-7, reads GAGVSQSPRYKVAKRGQDVALRCDPISGHVSLFWYQQALGQGPEFLTYFQNEAQLDKSGLPSDRFFAERPEGSVSTLKIQRTQQEDSAVYLCASSLTTSGGEQYFGPGTRLTVT.